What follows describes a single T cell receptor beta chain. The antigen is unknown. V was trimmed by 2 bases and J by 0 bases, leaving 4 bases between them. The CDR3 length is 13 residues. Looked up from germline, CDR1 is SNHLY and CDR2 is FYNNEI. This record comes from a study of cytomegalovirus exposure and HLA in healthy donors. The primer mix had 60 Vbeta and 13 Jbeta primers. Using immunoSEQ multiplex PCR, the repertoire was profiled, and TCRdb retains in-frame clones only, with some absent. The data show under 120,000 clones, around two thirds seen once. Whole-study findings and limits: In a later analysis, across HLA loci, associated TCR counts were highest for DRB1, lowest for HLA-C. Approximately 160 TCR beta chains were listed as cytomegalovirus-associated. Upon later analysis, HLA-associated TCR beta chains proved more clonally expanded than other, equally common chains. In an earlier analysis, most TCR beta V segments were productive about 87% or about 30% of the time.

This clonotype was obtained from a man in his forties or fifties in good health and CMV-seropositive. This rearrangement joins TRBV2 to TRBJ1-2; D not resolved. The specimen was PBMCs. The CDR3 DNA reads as TGTGCCAGCAGTGAACATGCTAACTATGGCTACACCTTC. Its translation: CASSEHANYGYTF. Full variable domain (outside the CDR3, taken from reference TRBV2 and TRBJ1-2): EPEVTQTPSHQVTQMGQEVILRCVPISNHLYFYWYRQILGQKVEFLVSFYNNEISEKSEIFDDQFSVERPDGSNFTLKIRSTKLEDSAMYFCASSEHANYGYTFGSGTRLTVV.